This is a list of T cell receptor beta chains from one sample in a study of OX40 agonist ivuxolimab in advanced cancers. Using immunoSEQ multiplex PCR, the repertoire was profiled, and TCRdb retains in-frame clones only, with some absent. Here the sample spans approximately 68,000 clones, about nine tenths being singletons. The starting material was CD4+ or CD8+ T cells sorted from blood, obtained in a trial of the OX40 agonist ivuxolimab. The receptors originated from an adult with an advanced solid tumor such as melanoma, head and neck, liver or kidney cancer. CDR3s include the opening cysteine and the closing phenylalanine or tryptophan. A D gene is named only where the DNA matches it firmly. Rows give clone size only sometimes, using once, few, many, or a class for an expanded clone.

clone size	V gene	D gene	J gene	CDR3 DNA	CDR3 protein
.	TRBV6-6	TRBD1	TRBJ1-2	TGTGCCAGCGGACCTACAGGGGGCGATGGCTACACCTTC	CASGPTGGDGYTF
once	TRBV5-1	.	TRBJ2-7	TGCGCCAGCAGCTTGGTTGCGACAGGTCGCTCCTACGAGCAGTACTTC	CASSLVATGRSYEQYF
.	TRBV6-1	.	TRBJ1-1	TGTGCCAGCAGTGTGGACCGAGTGAACACTGAAGCTTTCTTT	CASSVDRVNTEAFF
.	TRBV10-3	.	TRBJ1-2	TGTGCCATCAGTGAGTTCGGGGATGGCTACACCTTC	CAISEFGDGYTF
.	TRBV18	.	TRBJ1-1	TGTGCCAGCTCGGGGGACATAGGAACTGAAGCTTTCTTT	CASSGDIGTEAFF
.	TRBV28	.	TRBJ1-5	TGTGCCAGCATTCGACAGGGCAATCAGCCCCAGCATTTT	CASIRQGNQPQHF
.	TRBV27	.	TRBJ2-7	TGTGCCAGCAGCCTCAGCAACACCTACGAGCAGTACTTC	CASSLSNTYEQYF
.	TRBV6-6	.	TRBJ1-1	TGTGCCAGCAGTTACTCGGGGTCCACTGAAGCTTTCTTT	CASSYSGSTEAFF
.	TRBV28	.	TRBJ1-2	TGTGCCAGCAGCTCTGTAAACTATGGCTACACCTTC	CASSSVNYGYTF
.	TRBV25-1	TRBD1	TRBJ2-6	TGTGCCAGCAGTGAAACAGGGACAGCTGGGGCCAACGTCCTGACTTTC	CASSETGTAGANVLTF
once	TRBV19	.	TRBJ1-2	TGTGCCAGTAGCCGCCAAGGGCAGAGCTATGGCTACACCTTC	CASSRQGQSYGYTF
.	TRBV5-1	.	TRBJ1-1	TGCGCCAGCAGCTTGCAGGTTGGGAACACTGAAGCTTTCTTT	CASSLQVGNTEAFF
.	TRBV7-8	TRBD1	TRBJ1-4	TGTGCCAGCAGCTGGGGGACAGGGGGATATGAAAAACTGTTTTTT	CASSWGTGGYEKLFF
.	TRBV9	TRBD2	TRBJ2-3	TGTGCCAGCAGCGTCCGAAGCGGGACGAGCACAGATACGCAGTATTTT	CASSVRSGTSTDTQYF
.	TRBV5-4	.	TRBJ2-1	TGTGCCAGCAGCTTCGGGACTCTACCTAGCTCCTACAATGAGCAGTTCTTC	CASSFGTLPSSYNEQFF
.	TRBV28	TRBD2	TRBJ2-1	TGTGCCACCCTAGGGACTAGCGAATACAATGAGCAGTTCTTC	CATLGTSEYNEQFF
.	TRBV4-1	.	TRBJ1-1	TGCGCCAGCAGCCAAGGGGGGAAGAACACTGAAGCTTTCTTT	CASSQGGKNTEAFF
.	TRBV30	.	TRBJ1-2	TGTGCCTGGAGCCCCCCCCCGGGCGCCTATGGCTACACCTTC	CAWSPPPGAYGYTF
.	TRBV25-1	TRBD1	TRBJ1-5	TGTGCCAGCAGTGAGACAGGGGGAGGTCAGCCCCAGCATTTT	CASSETGGGQPQHF
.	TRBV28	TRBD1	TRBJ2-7	TGTGCCAGCAGTTCAGGGGGCAGCGGCGGCTACGAGCAGTACTTC	CASSSGGSGGYEQYF
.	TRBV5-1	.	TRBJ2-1	TGCGCCAGCAGCTTCCAGGACTCCTACAATGAGCAGTTCTTC	CASSFQDSYNEQFF
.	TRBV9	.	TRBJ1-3	TGTGCCAGCAGCGTAGAGGACAGCGGAAACACCATATATTTT	CASSVEDSGNTIYF
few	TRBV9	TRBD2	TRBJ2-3	TGTGCCAGCAGCCCCAGGGACCTAGCGGGGGGCACAGATACGCAGTATTTT	CASSPRDLAGGTDTQYF
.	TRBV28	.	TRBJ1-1	TGTGCCAGCAGCCCGGGACTCTTAAACACTGAAGCTTTCTTT	CASSPGLLNTEAFF
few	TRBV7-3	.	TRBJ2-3	TGTGCCAGCAGCTTAATTGGTGGGGGGGCACCCGATACGCAGTATTTT	CASSLIGGGAPDTQYF
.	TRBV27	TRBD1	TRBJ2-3	TGTGCCAGCAGTCCCCGACAGGGTCGGACAGATACGCAGTATTTT	CASSPRQGRTDTQYF
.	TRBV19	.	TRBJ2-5	TGTGCCAGTAGTACCCGGCGGGGGAGACAGGGGCGGGAGACCCAGTACTTC	CASSTRRGRQGRETQYF
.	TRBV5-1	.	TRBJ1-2	TGCGCCAGCAGCCCGGAAAGCTGGCAGGGAGATGGCTACACCTTC	CASSPESWQGDGYTF
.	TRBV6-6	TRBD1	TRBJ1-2	TGTGCCAGCAGTCAAAAAGGGACAGGGTTTGGGGGCTACACCTTC	CASSQKGTGFGGYTF
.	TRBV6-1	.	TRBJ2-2	TGTGCCAGCAGTGAAGTAGGGGGAAGCACCGGGGAGCTGTTTTTT	CASSEVGGSTGELFF
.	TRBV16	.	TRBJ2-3	TGTGCCAGCAGCCAATATGAGGGCACAGATACGCAGTATTTT	CASSQYEGTDTQYF
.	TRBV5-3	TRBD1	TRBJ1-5	TGTGCCAGAAGCTTGGAGTCAAAAAGGGGGCCTCAGCCCCAGCATTTT	CARSLESKRGPQPQHF
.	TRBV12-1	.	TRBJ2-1	TGTGCCAGCAGCTGCTTCGGCCCGATAACCTACAATGAGCAGTTCTTC	CASSCFGPITYNEQFF
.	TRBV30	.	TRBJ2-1	TGTGCCTGGAGTGTAATGTCAGCCGAACAGTTCTTC	CAWSVMSAEQFF
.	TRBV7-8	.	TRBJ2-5	TGTGCCAGCAGCTCCGGGACTCCCCAAGAGACCCAGTACTTC	CASSSGTPQETQYF
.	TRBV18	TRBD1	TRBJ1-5	TGTGCCAGCTCACCCCAGGACAGGGGCGGTCAGCCCCAGCATTTT	CASSPQDRGGQPQHF
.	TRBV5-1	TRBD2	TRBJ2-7	TGCGCCAGCAGCAGCCAGGGGACTAGCGGGGCAAGCTCCTACGAGCAGTACTTC	CASSSQGTSGASSYEQYF
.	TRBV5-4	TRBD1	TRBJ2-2	TGTGCCAGCAGCCCTGGAGGGACAGGGACCGGGGAGCTGTTTTTT	CASSPGGTGTGELFF
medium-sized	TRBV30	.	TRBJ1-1	TGTGCCTGGAGTGTCGGAAGCAGCATGAACACTGAAGCTTTCTTT	CAWSVGSSMNTEAFF
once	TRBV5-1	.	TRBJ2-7	TGCGCCAGCAGCCCACCATGGGGGACCTACGAGCAGTACTTC	CASSPPWGTYEQYF
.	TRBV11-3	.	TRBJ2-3	TGTGCCAGCAGCCTCGGGGACCCCACAGATACGCAGTATTTT	CASSLGDPTDTQYF